This T cell receptor beta chain comes out of a study of blood T cells in healthy people across ages. Losses at the gene ends were 7 bases for V and 9 bases for J; bases not matched to a gene: 11. Germline CDR1 reads SEHNR; CDR2 reads FQNEAQ (reference sequence). There are 16 residues in the CDR3. A J-beta primer mix and a sample-barcoded 5' primer were used in a second PCR of about 7 to 12 cycles. From the 5' RACE reads, TCRdb called clonotypes with MiXCR, one entry per CDR3 protein. Among approximately 800,000 distinct CDR3 sequences listed, approximately 53% were seen once. Source material: blood. The chain couples TRBV7-9 to TRBJ2-1, with 14 bases matching TRBD2. The clonotype comes from a man at least 80 years old in good health. In nucleotides, the CDR3 is TGTGCCAGCACCCGGGTGACTAGCGGGAGGGCAGGTGAGCAGTTCTTC. This codes for CASTRVTSGRAGEQFF. The variable domain in full, with the rest retrieved from reference TRBV7-9 and TRBJ2-1, is DTGVSQNPRHKITKRGQNVTFRCDPISEHNRLYWYRQTLGQGPEFLTYFQNEAQLEKSRLLSDRFSAERPKGSFSTLEIQRTEQGDSAMYLCASTRVTSGRAGEQFFGPGTRLTVL.